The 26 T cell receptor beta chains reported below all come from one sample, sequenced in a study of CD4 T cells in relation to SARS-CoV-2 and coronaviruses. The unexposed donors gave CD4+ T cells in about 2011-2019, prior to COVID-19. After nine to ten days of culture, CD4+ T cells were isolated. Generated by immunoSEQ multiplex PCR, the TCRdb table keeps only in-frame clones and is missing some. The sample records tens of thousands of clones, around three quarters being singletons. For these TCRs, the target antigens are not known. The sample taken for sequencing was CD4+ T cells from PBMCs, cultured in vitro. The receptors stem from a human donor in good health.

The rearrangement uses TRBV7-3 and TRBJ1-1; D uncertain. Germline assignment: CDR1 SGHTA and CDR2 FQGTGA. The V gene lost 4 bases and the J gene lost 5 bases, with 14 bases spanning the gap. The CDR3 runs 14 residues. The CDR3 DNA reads TGTGCCAGCAGCTCCTCGGGATGGGAGACTGAAGCTTTCTTT. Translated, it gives CASSSSGWETEAFF.

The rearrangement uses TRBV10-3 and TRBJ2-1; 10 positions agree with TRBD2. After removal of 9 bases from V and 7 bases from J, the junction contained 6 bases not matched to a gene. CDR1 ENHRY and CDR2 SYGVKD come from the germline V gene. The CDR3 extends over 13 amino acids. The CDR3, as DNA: TGTGCCATTTCAGCGGGAGGGGAAAATGAGCAGTTCTTC. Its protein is CAISAGGENEQFF.

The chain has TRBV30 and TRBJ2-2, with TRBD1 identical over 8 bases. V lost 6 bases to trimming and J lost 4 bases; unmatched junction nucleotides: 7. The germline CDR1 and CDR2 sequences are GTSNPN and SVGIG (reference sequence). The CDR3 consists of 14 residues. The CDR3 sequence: CACSQGAGTGELFF. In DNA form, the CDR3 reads TGTGCCTGTTCTCAGGGGGCGGGCACCGGGGAGCTGTTTTTT.

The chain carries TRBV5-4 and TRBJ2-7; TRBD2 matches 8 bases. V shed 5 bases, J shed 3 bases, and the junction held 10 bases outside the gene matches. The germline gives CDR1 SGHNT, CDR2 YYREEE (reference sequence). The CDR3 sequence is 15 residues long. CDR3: CASRREPGLDYEQYF. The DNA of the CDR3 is TGTGCCAGCAGGCGGGAACCGGGACTAGACTACGAGCAGTACTTC.

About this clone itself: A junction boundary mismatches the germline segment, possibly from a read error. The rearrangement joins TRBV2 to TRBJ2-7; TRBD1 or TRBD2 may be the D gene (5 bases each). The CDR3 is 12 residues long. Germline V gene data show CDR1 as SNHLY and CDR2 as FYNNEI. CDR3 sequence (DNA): TGCGTTGGGCAGGGAGAATCCTACGAGCAGTACTTC. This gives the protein CVGQGESYEQYF.

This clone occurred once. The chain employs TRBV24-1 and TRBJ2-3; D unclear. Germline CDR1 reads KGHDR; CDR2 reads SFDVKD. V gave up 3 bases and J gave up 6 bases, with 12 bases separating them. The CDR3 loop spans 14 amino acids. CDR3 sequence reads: CATSDRTTSDTQYF. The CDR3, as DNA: TGTGCCACCAGTGATCGAACGACGTCGGATACGCAGTATTTT.

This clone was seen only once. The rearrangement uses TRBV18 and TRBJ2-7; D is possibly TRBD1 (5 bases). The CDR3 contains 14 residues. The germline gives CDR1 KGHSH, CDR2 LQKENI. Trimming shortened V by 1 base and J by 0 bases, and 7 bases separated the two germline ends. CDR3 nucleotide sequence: TGTGCCAGCTCACCACTAAGGGGCTCCTACGAGCAGTACTTC. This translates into CASSPLRGSYEQYF.

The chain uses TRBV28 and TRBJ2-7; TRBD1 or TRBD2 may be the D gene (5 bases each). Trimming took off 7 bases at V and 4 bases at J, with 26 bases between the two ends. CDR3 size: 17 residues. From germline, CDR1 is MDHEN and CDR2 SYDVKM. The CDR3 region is CASTPRRDAGLNYEQYF. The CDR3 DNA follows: TGTGCCAGCACACCCCGCCGGGACGCAGGACTGAATTACGAGCAGTACTTC. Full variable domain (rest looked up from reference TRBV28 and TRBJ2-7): DVKVTQSSRYLVKRTGEKVFLECVQDMDHENMFWYRQDPGLGLRLIYFSYDVKMKEKGDIPEGYSVSREKKERFSLILESASTNQTSMYLCASTPRRDAGLNYEQYFGPGTRLTVT.

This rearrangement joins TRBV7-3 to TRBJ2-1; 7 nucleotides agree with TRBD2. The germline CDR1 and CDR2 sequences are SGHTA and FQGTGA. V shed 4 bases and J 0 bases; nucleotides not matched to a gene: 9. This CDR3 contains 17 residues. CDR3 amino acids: CASSSGSASGSYNEQFF. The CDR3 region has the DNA TGTGCCAGCAGCTCGGGCTCGGCTAGCGGCTCCTACAATGAGCAGTTCTTC.

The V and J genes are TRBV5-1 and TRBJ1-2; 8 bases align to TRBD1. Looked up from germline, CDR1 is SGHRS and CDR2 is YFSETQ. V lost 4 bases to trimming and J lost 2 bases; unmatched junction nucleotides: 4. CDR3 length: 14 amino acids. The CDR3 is CASSPGDRNYGYTF. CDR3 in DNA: TGCGCCAGCAGCCCCGGGGACAGGAACTATGGCTACACCTTC.

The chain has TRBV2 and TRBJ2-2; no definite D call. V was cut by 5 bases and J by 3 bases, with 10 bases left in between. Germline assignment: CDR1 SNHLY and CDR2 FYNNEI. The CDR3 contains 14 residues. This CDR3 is CASSRRLDTGELFF. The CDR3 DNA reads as TGTGCCAGCAGTCGACGACTGGACACCGGGGAGCTGTTTTTT.

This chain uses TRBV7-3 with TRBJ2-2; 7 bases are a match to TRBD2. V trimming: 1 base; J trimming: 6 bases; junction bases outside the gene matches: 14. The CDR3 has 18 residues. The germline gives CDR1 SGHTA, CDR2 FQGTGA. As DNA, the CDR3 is TGTGCCAGCAGCTTAATGTCGGCAGGTGGGAGCGGGGCCGGGGAGCTGTTTTTT. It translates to CASSLMSAGGSGAGELFF.

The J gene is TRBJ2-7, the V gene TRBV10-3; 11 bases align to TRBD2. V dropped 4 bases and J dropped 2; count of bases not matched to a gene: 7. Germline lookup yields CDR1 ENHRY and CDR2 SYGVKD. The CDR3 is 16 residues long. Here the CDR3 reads CAISGGSGRAAYEQYF. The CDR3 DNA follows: TGTGCCATCAGTGGTGGTAGCGGGAGGGCAGCCTACGAGCAGTACTTC.

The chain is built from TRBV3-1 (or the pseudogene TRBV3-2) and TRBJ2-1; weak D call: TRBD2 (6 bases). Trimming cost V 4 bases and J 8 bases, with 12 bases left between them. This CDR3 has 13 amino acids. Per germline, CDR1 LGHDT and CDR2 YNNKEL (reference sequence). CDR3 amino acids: CASSRGTVDEQFF. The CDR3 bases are TGTGCCAGCAGCCGGGGGACTGTCGATGAGCAGTTCTTC.

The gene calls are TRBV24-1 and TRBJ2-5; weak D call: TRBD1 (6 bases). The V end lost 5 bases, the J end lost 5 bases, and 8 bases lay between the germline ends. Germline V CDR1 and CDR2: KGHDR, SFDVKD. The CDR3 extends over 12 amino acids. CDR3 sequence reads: CATSVTGETQYF. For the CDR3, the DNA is TGTGCCACCAGTGTCACAGGGGAGACCCAGTACTTC.

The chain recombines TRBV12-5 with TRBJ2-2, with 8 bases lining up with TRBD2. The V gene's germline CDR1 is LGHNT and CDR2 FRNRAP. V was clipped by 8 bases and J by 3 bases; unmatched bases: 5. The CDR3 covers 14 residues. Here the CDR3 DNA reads TGTGCTAGTTTCAGCGGGAGATACACCGGGGAGCTGTTTTTT. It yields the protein CASFSGRYTGELFF.

The CDR3, as DNA: TGCGCCAGCAGCCTCGCACCCGGTAGCGGCCTGAACAATGAGCAGTTCTTC. Encoded protein: CASSLAPGSGLNNEQFF. This chain uses TRBV5-1 with TRBJ2-1; a possible D gene is TRBD2 (6 bases). Germline V gene sequence: CDR1 SGHRS, CDR2 YFSETQ. The CDR3 consists of 17 residues. The germline V and J ends were trimmed by 4 bases and 5 bases, with 22 bases remaining between them.

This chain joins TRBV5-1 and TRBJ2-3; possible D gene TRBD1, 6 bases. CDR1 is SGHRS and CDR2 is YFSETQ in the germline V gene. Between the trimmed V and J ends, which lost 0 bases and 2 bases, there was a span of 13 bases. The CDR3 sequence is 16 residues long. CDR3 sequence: CASSLALGATTDTQYF. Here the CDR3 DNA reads TGCGCCAGCAGCTTGGCCCTGGGGGCGACCACAGATACGCAGTATTTT.

CDR3 region: CASSNGQGDQPQHF. In DNA, the CDR3 is TGTGCCAGTAGTAACGGACAGGGCGATCAGCCCCAGCATTTT. This chain links TRBV19 with TRBJ1-5, with 8 nucleotides matching TRBD1. V trimming: 4 bases; J trimming: 5 bases; junction bases outside the gene matches: 4. This CDR3 has 14 amino acids. CDR1 and CDR2 (germline): LNHDA, SQIVND (reference sequence).

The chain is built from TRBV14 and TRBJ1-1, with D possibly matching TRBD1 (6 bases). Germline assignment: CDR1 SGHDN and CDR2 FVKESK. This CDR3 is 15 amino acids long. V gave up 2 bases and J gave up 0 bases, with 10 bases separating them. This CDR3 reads CASSQQYRVNTEAFF. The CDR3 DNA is TGTGCCAGCAGCCAACAATACAGGGTGAACACTGAAGCTTTCTTT. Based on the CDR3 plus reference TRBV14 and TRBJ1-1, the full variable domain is EAGVTQFPSHSVIEKGQTVTLRCDPISGHDNLYWYRRVMGKEIKFLLHFVKESKQDESGMPNNRFLAERTGGTYSTLKVQPAELEDSGVYFCASSQQYRVNTEAFFGQGTRLTVV.

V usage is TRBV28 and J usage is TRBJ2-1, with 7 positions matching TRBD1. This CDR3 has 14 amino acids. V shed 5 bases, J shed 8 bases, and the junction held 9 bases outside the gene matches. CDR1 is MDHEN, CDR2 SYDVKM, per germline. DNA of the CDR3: TGTGCCAGCAGTGCTCCGGACAGGTCGGATGAGCAGTTCTTC. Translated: CASSAPDRSDEQFF.

CDR3 coding DNA: TGTGCCCTCAGATCGGCGGGTATAAACTACGAGCAGTACTTC. As protein: CALRSAGINYEQYF. The chain combines TRBV6-5 with TRBJ2-7, with D perhaps TRBD2 (5 bases). Germline assignment: CDR1 MNHEY and CDR2 SVGAGI. V was trimmed by 11 bases and J by 3 bases, leaving 20 bases between them. The CDR3 totals 14 residues.

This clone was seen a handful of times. The CDR3 nucleotides read TGTGCCAGCAGAGCAGGGGACTACACTGAAGCTTTCTTT. It yields the protein CASRAGDYTEAFF. The chain combines TRBV12-3 or TRBV12-4 with TRBJ1-1; D possibly corresponds to TRBD1 (6 bases). This CDR3 comprises 13 residues. Trimming left V 6 bases short and J 3 bases short, with 11 bases between.

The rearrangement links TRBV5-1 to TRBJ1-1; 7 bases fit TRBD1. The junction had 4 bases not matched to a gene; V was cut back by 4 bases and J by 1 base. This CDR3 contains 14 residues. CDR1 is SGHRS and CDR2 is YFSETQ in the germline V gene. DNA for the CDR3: TGCGCCAGCAGCCTAGGGACAGCGAACACTGAAGCTTTCTTT. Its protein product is CASSLGTANTEAFF.

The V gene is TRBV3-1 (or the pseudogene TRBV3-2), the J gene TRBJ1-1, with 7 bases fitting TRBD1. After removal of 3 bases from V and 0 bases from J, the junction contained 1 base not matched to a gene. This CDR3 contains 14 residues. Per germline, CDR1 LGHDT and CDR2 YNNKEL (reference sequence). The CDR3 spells CASSQGQMNTEAFF. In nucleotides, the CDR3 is TGTGCCAGCAGCCAGGGACAGATGAACACTGAAGCTTTCTTT.

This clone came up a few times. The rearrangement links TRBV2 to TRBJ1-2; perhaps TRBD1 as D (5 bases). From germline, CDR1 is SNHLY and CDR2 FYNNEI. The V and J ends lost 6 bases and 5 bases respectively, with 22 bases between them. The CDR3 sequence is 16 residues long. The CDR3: CASSPLPRGGLYGYTF. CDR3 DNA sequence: TGTGCCAGCAGCCCGCTCCCCCGGGGCGGGTTGTATGGCTACACCTTC.